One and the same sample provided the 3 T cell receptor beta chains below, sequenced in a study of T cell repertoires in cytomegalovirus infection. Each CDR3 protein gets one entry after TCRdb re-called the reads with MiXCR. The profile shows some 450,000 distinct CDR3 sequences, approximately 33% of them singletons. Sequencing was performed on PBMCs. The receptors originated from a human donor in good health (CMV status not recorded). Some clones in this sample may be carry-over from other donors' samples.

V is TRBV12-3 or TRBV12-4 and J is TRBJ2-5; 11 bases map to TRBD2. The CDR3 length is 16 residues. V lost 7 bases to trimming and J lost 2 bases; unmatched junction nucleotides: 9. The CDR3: CASTLGASGGQETQYF. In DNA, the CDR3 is TGTGCCAGCACCCTGGGGGCTAGCGGGGGGCAAGAGACCCAGTACTTC.

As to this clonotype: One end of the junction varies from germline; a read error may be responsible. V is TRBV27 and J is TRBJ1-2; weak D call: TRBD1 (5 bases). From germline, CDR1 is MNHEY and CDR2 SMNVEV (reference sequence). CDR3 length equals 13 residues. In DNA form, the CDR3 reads TGTGCCAACAGTTTTGGGGGAAACTATGGCTACACCTTC. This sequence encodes CANSFGGNYGYTF.

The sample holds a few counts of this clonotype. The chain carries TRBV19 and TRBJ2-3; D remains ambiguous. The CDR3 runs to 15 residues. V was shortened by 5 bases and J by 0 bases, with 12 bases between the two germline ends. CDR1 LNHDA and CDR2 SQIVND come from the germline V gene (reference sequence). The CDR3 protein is CASSLAGRSTDTQYF. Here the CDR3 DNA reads TGTGCCAGTAGTCTCGCCGGGCGGAGCACAGATACGCAGTATTTT.